The next 7 T cell receptor beta chains were all read from a single sample in a study of molecular identifiers for immune sequencing clone quantification. TCRdb processed the PCR reads anew with MiXCR; each CDR3 protein has one entry. The sample records around 300,000 distinct CDR3 sequences, roughly a quarter being singletons. The specimen was naive CD8+ T cells from blood, with Jurkat cell RNA spiked in. Sample subset: FACS-sorted CD8+CD4-CCR7+CD45RA+ naive T cells. The receptors stem from a human donor in good health. Some libraries in this study had Jurkat cell RNA spiked in.

This clonotype was recorded many times. The V and J genes are TRBV28 and TRBJ2-7; no reliable D call. CDR1 is MDHEN, CDR2 SYDVKM, per germline. V was trimmed by 2 bases and J by 2 bases, leaving 7 bases between them. The CDR3 loop spans 13 amino acids. The CDR3 protein is CASSLGLAYEQYF. CDR3 in DNA: TGTGCCAGCAGTTTAGGCCTTGCCTACGAGCAGTACTTC.

This clonotype has at least ten counts. CDR3 bases: TGCAGTGCCCGTGGGTCTACTCCCTCCTACGAGCAGTACTTC. Translated: CSARGSTPSYEQYF. V usage is TRBV20-1 and J usage is TRBJ2-7, with no clear D. Trimming removed 6 bases at V and 0 bases at J, with 15 bases between. The CDR3 runs to 14 residues. Germline lookup yields CDR1 DFQATT and CDR2 SNEGSKA (reference sequence).

This clonotype was seen a handful of times. The genes are TRBV6-2 or TRBV6-3 and TRBJ2-5; weak D call: TRBD1 (7 bases). Germline V lookup: CDR1 MNHEY, CDR2 SVGEGT. The CDR3 loop spans 16 amino acids. V was pared by 5 bases and J by 2 bases, with 18 bases between. CDR3 nucleotides: TGTGCCAGCAGTCGCGGGACAGATATTCTACAAGAGACCCAGTACTTC. Its translation: CASSRGTDILQETQYF.

This clonotype showed up just a few times. This chain connects TRBV7-9 to TRBJ2-5; D might be TRBD1 (6 bases). Trimming pared 3 bases from V and 3 bases from J, leaving 20 bases between. CDR3 length: 17 residues. CDR1 is SEHNR, CDR2 FQNEAQ, per germline (reference sequence). The CDR3 bases are TGTGCCAGCAGCTTGGGTCCGACAGGTAGTCTGGAAGAGACCCAGTACTTC. It specifies CASSLGPTGSLEETQYF.

V and J are TRBV7-8 and TRBJ2-1, with 9 bases matching TRBD1. The ends lost 5 bases at V and 5 bases at J; junction bases unmatched: 7. Germline values: CDR1 SGHVS, CDR2 FQNEAQ. The length of the CDR3 is 15 residues. For the CDR3, the DNA is TGTGCCAGCAGCCTCCGGGACAGGGAAAACAATGAGCAGTTCTTC. Amino acid sequence: CASSLRDRENNEQFF. Drawing the rest from reference TRBV7-8 and TRBJ2-1, the complete variable domain is GAGVSQSPRYKVAKRGQDVALRCDPISGHVSLFWYQQALGQGPEFLTYFQNEAQLDKSGLPSDRFFAERPEGSVSTLKIQRTQQEDSAVYLCASSLRDRENNEQFFGPGTRLTVL.

This clonotype turned up a few times. The chain joins TRBV6-2 or TRBV6-3 to TRBJ2-7; 9 bases agree with TRBD1. Trimming took 0 bases from V and 3 from J; bases not matched to a gene: 9. The germline CDR1 and CDR2 sequences are MNHEY and SVGEGT. The CDR3 has 17 residues. In DNA form, the CDR3 reads TGTGCCAGCAGTTACTCGGTGGACAGGGGAATATACTACGAGCAGTACTTC. It yields the protein CASSYSVDRGIYYEQYF.

This clonotype has a handful of counts. The genes are TRBV6-4 and TRBJ2-2; D ambiguous. V was trimmed by 8 bases and J by 1 base, leaving 14 bases between them. The CDR3 extends over 15 amino acids. From germline, CDR1 is MRHNA and CDR2 SNTAGT. CDR3 nucleotides: TGTGCCAGCGCTGAGTTGGGGATGAACACCGGGGAGCTGTTTTTT. This encodes CASAELGMNTGELFF.